One sample yielded the 29 T cell receptor beta chains listed below, sequenced in a study of cytomegalovirus exposure and HLA in healthy donors. Both 60 Vbeta primers and 13 Jbeta primers went into the PCR. Libraries were prepared by immunoSEQ multiplex PCR; TCRdb keeps only in-frame clonotypes and omits some of them. The table shows 100,000 or so clones, with 83% occurring only once. The material sequenced was PBMCs. The receptor source for this set is a man aged 18-30 years in good health and CMV-seronegative.

The chain links TRBV7-8 to TRBJ1-1; D possibly corresponds to TRBD1 (5 bases). V lost 5 bases, J lost 5 bases, and 12 bases lay in between. CDR1 SGHVS and CDR2 FQNEAQ come from the germline V gene. CDR3 size: 13 residues. The DNA for the CDR3 is TGTGCCAGCAGCCGTGTGCAGGGTACTGAAGCTTTCTTT. As protein: CASSRVQGTEAFF. The full variable domain, in which reference TRBV7-8 and TRBJ1-1 provide the parts outside the CDR3, is GAGVSQSPRYKVAKRGQDVALRCDPISGHVSLFWYQQALGQGPEFLTYFQNEAQLDKSGLPSDRFFAERPEGSVSTLKIQRTQQEDSAVYLCASSRVQGTEAFFGQGTRLTVV.

The chain joins TRBV28 to TRBJ2-1, with TRBD1 matching over 10 bases. The germline gives CDR1 MDHEN, CDR2 SYDVKM. The ends lost 5 bases at V and 9 bases at J; junction bases unmatched: 7. This CDR3 is 14 amino acids long. The CDR3 nucleotides are TGTGCCAGCAGTCCCCCGACAGGGGGCTTTGAGCAGTTCTTC. Its protein is CASSPPTGGFEQFF.

The J gene is TRBJ2-3, the V gene TRBV4-1, with D tentatively TRBD2 (6 bases). This CDR3 is 13 amino acids long. Between the trimmed V and J ends, which lost 4 bases and 10 bases, there was a span of 15 bases. CDR1 and CDR2 from the germline V gene are MGHRA and YSYEKL. CDR3: CASSLGTGPAQYF. The CDR3 DNA reads as TGCGCCAGCAGCCTTGGGACTGGTCCGGCGCAGTATTTT.

With respect to this clone: Other nucleotide sequences in the sample specify the same CDR3. This sequence joins TRBV9 and TRBJ2-7, with 7 bases matching TRBD2. Germline trimming cut 0 bases from V and 0 bases from J; bases unmatched to any gene: 3. The CDR3 covers 15 residues. CDR1 SGDLS and CDR2 YYNGEE come from the germline V gene. The CDR3 reads CASSVEGGSSYEQYF. The CDR3 DNA follows: TGTGCCAGCAGCGTAGAGGGCGGGAGCTCCTACGAGCAGTACTTC.

The rearrangement links TRBV7-3 to TRBJ1-1; tentatively, D is TRBD1 (6 bases). The CDR3 length is 14 residues. Germline CDR1 SGHTA, CDR2 FQGTGA. Trimming took off 5 bases at V and 8 bases at J, with 18 bases between the two ends. The DNA for the CDR3 is TGTGCCAGCAGCCCTCAGGGGACATTCTCCGAAGCTTTCTTT. It codes for CASSPQGTFSEAFF.

The chain has TRBV9 and TRBJ2-1, with 9 bases identical to TRBD2. V was clipped by 0 bases and J by 6 bases; unmatched bases: 4. There are 15 residues in the CDR3. Germline CDR1 and CDR2: SGDLS and YYNGEE. The CDR3 DNA is TGTGCCAGCAGCGTAGTTAGCGGGAGAGGCAATGAGCAGTTCTTC. Amino acid sequence: CASSVVSGRGNEQFF.

A single count supports this clone. The chain has TRBV5-4 and TRBJ1-2; D is unclear. Deletions cut 0 bases from V and 6 bases from J, with 6 bases between. Germline V gene sequence: CDR1 SGHNT, CDR2 YYREEE (reference sequence). This CDR3 has 12 residues. DNA for the CDR3: TGTGCCAGCAGCTTGGTGAGGAATGGCTACACCTTC. Encoded protein: CASSLVRNGYTF.

This clone was recorded once. Its ends do not fully match the called genes, so a read error is possible. The chain recombines TRBV7-9 with TRBJ2-5; 7 positions match TRBD2. Germline V gene sequence: CDR1 SEHNR, CDR2 FQNEAQ (reference sequence). This CDR3 has 14 amino acids. This CDR3 reads CSSSSGLGPETQYF. The DNA of the CDR3 is TGTTCCAGCAGCTCAGGACTAGGGCCGGAGACCCAGTACTTC.

CDR3 region: CASSSRGRGGQYF. The CDR3 DNA reads TGTGCCAGCAGCTCAAGGGGGCGGGGTGGGCAGTACTTC. The chain has TRBV13 and TRBJ2-7, with D maybe TRBD1 (7 bases). CDR1 is PRHDT and CDR2 is FYEKMQ in the germline V gene (reference sequence). The V end lost 4 bases, the J end lost 9 bases, and 16 bases lay between the germline ends. There are 13 residues in the CDR3.

The chain uses TRBV9 and TRBJ2-7, with TRBD1 matching 10 bases. Trimming at V came to 3 bases and at J to 2 bases, leaving 2 bases not matched to a gene. CDR3 length equals 14 residues. Germline CDR1 and CDR2: SGDLS and YYNGEE. The CDR3 DNA sequence: TGTGCCAGCAGCGAGACAGGGGGCCCCTACGAGCAGTACTTC. Translation gives CASSETGGPYEQYF.

V is TRBV7-9 and J is TRBJ2-5, with D possibly being TRBD2 (7 bases). CDR3 size: 15 residues. Germline V CDR1 and CDR2: SEHNR, FQNEAQ (reference sequence). V lost 3 bases and J lost 4, with 15 bases in between. CDR3 residues: CASSFGGRGGETQYF. CDR3 in DNA: TGTGCCAGCAGCTTCGGGGGGCGAGGGGGAGAGACCCAGTACTTC.

J is TRBJ2-2 and V is TRBV30; D might be TRBD1 (6 bases). The CDR3 has 15 residues. Germline assignment: CDR1 GTSNPN and CDR2 SVGIG (reference sequence). The V end lost 1 base, the J end lost 1 base, and 10 bases lay between the germline ends. CDR3 in DNA: TGTGCCTGGAGTGCCGGGGACAAGAACACCGGGGAGCTGTTTTTT. Its protein product is CAWSAGDKNTGELFF. The variable domain in full, completed from reference TRBV30 and TRBJ2-2, reads SQTIHQWPATLVQPVGSPLSLECTVEGTSNPNLYWYRQAAGRGLQLLFYSVGIGQISSEVPQNLSASRPQDRQFILSSKKLLLSDSGFYLCAWSAGDKNTGELFFGEGSRLTVL.

This clone was detected only a few times. The chain combines TRBV7-2 with TRBJ1-4; no clear D. Germline V gene sequence: CDR1 SGHTA, CDR2 FQGNSA. This CDR3 contains 13 residues. V lost 3 bases, J lost 10 bases, and 12 bases lay in between. CDR3: CASSFGWGGKLFF. CDR3 sequence (DNA): TGTGCCAGCAGCTTCGGCTGGGGAGGAAAACTGTTTTTT.

This chain joins TRBV28 and TRBJ1-5; D remains ambiguous. Per the germline V gene, CDR1 is MDHEN and CDR2 is SYDVKM. Trimming shortened V by 3 bases and J by 2 bases, and 8 bases separated the two germline ends. The CDR3 is 14 residues long. Written as DNA, the CDR3 is TGTGCCAGCAGTTTTAGTACGGGCAATCAGCCCCAGCATTTT. Translation: CASSFSTGNQPQHF.

The chain joins TRBV27 to TRBJ1-5; D is unresolved. V gave up 2 bases and J gave up 3 bases, with 17 bases separating them. The germline gives CDR1 MNHEY, CDR2 SMNVEV (reference sequence). The CDR3 is 17 residues long. CDR3 loop: CASSLGYSPYNNQPQHF. The CDR3 DNA reads TGTGCCAGCAGTTTAGGTTACAGCCCGTATAACAATCAGCCCCAGCATTTT.

CDR3 protein: CASGRGLATQPNTEAFF. The CDR3 nucleotides are TGCGCCAGCGGCCGCGGTTTGGCTACCCAGCCGAACACTGAAGCTTTCTTT. The rearrangement joins TRBV5-1 to TRBJ1-1; no firm D call. The CDR3 is made up of 17 amino acids. Per the germline V gene, CDR1 is SGHRS and CDR2 is YFSETQ. The V end lost 7 bases, the J end lost 1 base, and 23 bases lay between the germline ends. Full variable domain (remainder filled in from reference TRBV5-1 and TRBJ1-1): KAGVTQTPRYLIKTRGQQVTLSCSPISGHRSVSWYQQTPGQGLQFLFEYFSETQRNKGNFPGRFSGRQFSNSRSEMNVSTLELGDSALYLCASGRGLATQPNTEAFFGQGTRLTVV.

The V gene is TRBV12-5, the J gene TRBJ1-4; 8 nucleotides agree with TRBD1. This CDR3 comprises 16 residues. Germline V gives CDR1 LGHNT, CDR2 FRNRAP. Germline trimming cut 1 base from V and 5 bases from J; bases unmatched to any gene: 6. The CDR3 sequence: CASGLEAGTGNEKLFF. CDR3 coding DNA: TGTGCTAGTGGTTTGGAGGCCGGGACAGGAAATGAAAAACTGTTTTTT. Combining the CDR3 with reference TRBV12-5 and TRBJ1-4 gives the whole variable domain DARVTQTPRHKVTEMGQEVTMRCQPILGHNTVFWYRQTMMQGLELLAYFRNRAPLDDSGMPKDRFSAEMPDATLATLKIQPSEPRDSAVYFCASGLEAGTGNEKLFFGSGTQLSVL.

This rearrangement joins TRBV7-9 to TRBJ1-5; 7 nucleotides agree with TRBD1. CDR3 length: 14 residues. V shed 6 bases and J 5 bases; nucleotides not matched to a gene: 7. From germline, CDR1 is SEHNR and CDR2 FQNEAQ (reference sequence). The CDR3 region is CASSGTAGDQPQHF. DNA of the CDR3: TGTGCCAGCAGTGGGACAGCCGGGGATCAGCCCCAGCATTTT. Complete variable domain (other parts from reference TRBV7-9 and TRBJ1-5): DTGVSQNPRHKITKRGQNVTFRCDPISEHNRLYWYRQTLGQGPEFLTYFQNEAQLEKSRLLSDRFSAERPKGSFSTLEIQRTEQGDSAMYLCASSGTAGDQPQHFGDGTRLSIL.

The chain has TRBV2 and TRBJ2-6; no clear D gene. The germline V gene encodes CDR1 SNHLY and CDR2 FYNNEI. The CDR3 length is 16 residues. The germline V and J ends were trimmed by 2 bases and 1 base, with 9 bases remaining between them. CDR3 DNA: TGTGCCAGCAGTGAATTGGGCCTATCTGGGGCCAACGTCCTGACTTTC. Residues: CASSELGLSGANVLTF.

V gene TRBV27 combines with J gene TRBJ2-7, with a possible D match to TRBD2 (6 bases). Trimming removed 6 bases from V and 4 bases from J, with 25 bases in between. Looked up from germline, CDR1 is MNHEY and CDR2 is SMNVEV (reference sequence). The CDR3 covers 17 residues. The CDR3 bases are TGTGCCAGCAGAATGCGGGGCCAGCGTGGATTTCTTTACGAGCAGTACTTC. It is translated as CASRMRGQRGFLYEQYF.

The genes are TRBV12-5 and TRBJ2-2; D may be TRBD2 (5 bases). V lost 2 bases, J lost 8 bases, and 9 bases lay in between. CDR3 length: 13 residues. In germline, CDR1 is LGHNT, CDR2 FRNRAP. The CDR3 nucleotides read TGTGCTAGTGGTTTGCTAGCCTTAGGGGAGCTGTTTTTT. Its translation is CASGLLALGELFF.

The genes are TRBV27 and TRBJ2-7, with a tentative D call TRBD1 (6 bases). The CDR3 loop spans 15 amino acids. CDR1 and CDR2 (germline): MNHEY, SMNVEV (reference sequence). V was cut by 5 bases and J by 0 bases, with 14 bases left in between. CDR3 nucleotides: TGTGCCAGCAGTCATAGGACAGAAAGCTCCTACGAGCAGTACTTC. The encoded protein is CASSHRTESSYEQYF.

The chain is built from TRBV5-4 and TRBJ2-3; no clear D gene. There are 17 residues in the CDR3. The germline CDR1 and CDR2 sequences are SGHNT and YYREEE (reference sequence). V lost 0 bases, J lost 3 bases, and 17 bases lay in between. The CDR3 here is CASSLALGVGRTDTQYF. Written as DNA, the CDR3 is TGTGCCAGCAGCTTGGCCTTAGGAGTTGGTAGGACAGATACGCAGTATTTT.

The count of this clone is one. This rearrangement joins TRBV4-2 to TRBJ2-1; 13 bases align to TRBD2. CDR1 and CDR2 (germline): LGHNA, YNFKEQ. CDR3 length equals 17 residues. V lost 3 bases, J lost 6 bases, and 8 bases stayed unmatched. CDR3 in DNA: TGTGCCAGCAGCCATCATGGGACTAGCGGGAAGGTCAATGAGCAGTTCTTC. As protein: CASSHHGTSGKVNEQFF.

The table lists this clone with a count of one. The chain recombines TRBV4-3 with TRBJ2-1; the match to TRBD2 covers 9 bases. This CDR3 spans 16 amino acids. In germline, CDR1 is LGHNA, CDR2 YSLEER. V gave up 3 bases and J gave up 9 bases; unmatched junction bases: 12. The CDR3 DNA reads TGCGCCAGCAGCCATCCGGGTAGCGGGAGATCTGGTGAGCAGTTCTTC. This gives the protein CASSHPGSGRSGEQFF.

The V call is TRBV27, the J call TRBJ2-7; 10 bases are shared with TRBD2. CDR1 MNHEY and CDR2 SMNVEV come from the germline V gene (reference sequence). The CDR3 extends over 15 amino acids. The V and J ends lost 3 bases and 3 bases, in that order; junction bases with no gene match: 5. DNA of the CDR3: TGTGCCAGCAGTTTGGGGCTAGCGGGAGACTACGAGCAGTACTTC. Translating gives CASSLGLAGDYEQYF.

The chain carries TRBV5-4 and TRBJ2-1, with D possibly matching TRBD2 (6 bases). V was trimmed by 10 bases and J by 8 bases, leaving 16 bases between them. The CDR3 length is 12 residues. Germline lookup yields CDR1 SGHNT and CDR2 YYREEE (reference sequence). CDR3 coding DNA: TGTGCCGGCACGGGAGATAGCTATGAGCAGTTCTTC. Protein: CAGTGDSYEQFF.

The V gene is TRBV7-9, the J gene TRBJ1-1; 9 nucleotides match TRBD1. V dropped 7 bases and J dropped 4; count of bases not matched to a gene: 7. Germline-derived CDR1 and CDR2 are SEHNR and FQNEAQ (reference sequence). This CDR3 is built from 14 residues. CDR3 DNA sequence: TGTGCCAGCAACGGACAGGGGACAGGCACTGAAGCTTTCTTT. Residues: CASNGQGTGTEAFF.

In its sample, this clone was seen a few times. The genes are TRBV6-5 and TRBJ1-1; 10 bases line up with TRBD1. The V segment lost 5 bases and the J segment 10 bases; nucleotides outside the gene matches: 4. The CDR3 has 12 amino acids. CDR1 and CDR2 (germline): MNHEY, SVGAGI. CDR3 loop: CASSGTGAGAFF. CDR3 nucleotides: TGTGCCAGCAGTGGGACAGGGGCTGGAGCTTTCTTT.